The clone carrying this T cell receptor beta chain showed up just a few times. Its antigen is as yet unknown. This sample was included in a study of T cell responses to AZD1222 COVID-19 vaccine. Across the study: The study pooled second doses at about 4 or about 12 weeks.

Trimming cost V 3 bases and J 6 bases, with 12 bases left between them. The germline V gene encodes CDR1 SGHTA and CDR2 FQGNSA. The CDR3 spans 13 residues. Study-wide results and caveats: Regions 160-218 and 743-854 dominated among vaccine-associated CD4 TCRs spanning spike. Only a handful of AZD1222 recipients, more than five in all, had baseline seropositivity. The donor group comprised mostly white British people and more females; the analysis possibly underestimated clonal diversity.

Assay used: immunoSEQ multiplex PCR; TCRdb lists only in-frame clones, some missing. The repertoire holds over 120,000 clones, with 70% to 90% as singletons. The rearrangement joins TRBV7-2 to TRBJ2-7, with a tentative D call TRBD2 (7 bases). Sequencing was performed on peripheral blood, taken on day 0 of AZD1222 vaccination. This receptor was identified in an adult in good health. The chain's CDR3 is CASSFGGQTEQYF. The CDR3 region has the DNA TGTGCCAGCAGCTTCGGGGGGCAGACCGAGCAGTACTTC.